Sequencing of this T cell receptor (beta chain) was carried out in a study of T cells in Graves' hyperthyroidism and ophthalmopathy. This clonotype was recorded many times. Newly diagnosed hyperthyroidism patients aged 18 to 65 years had disease lasting under 2 months. It was less than 13 ml of fresh peripheral blood that supplied the PBMCs. RNA transcripts yielded amplified TCR beta CDR3 regions. RT-PCR in the first round (using the HTBI primer set) targeted the TCR CDR3. TCRdb re-called the multiplex PCR reads through MiXCR, storing one row per CDR3 protein. The table shows 450,000 to 650,000 distinct CDR3 sequences, with roughly 20% occurring only once. The V and J ends lost 3 bases and 3 bases respectively, with 12 bases between them. The CDR3 has 14 residues. Germline CDR1 is LNHDA and CDR2 is SQIVND (reference sequence).

Sequences were obtained from blood. J is TRBJ2-7 and V is TRBV19; D gene unclear. This clonotype originated in a man in his late teens or twenties with Graves' hyperthyroidism. CDR3 DNA: TGTGCCAGTAGTATGCAGGAGACCATCTACGAGCAGTACTTC. The encoded protein is CASSMQETIYEQYF.